What follows is one T cell receptor beta chain and its context. Chemo-refractory metastatic non-small-cell lung cancer patients received focal radiation with ipilimumab CTLA-4 blockade. Clones were read by immunoSEQ multiplex PCR, and TCRdb kept only the in-frame ones, dropping some. The repertoire has 23,000 or so clones, 71% of them found once; the top ten carry roughly 3.3%. These data are taken from a study of radiotherapy plus CTLA-4 blockade in lung cancer. Study in general: Among all patients, roughly 17% showed objective responses, while roughly 28% had disease control.

The germline gives CDR1 GTSNPN, CDR2 SVGIG (reference sequence). The CDR3 has 14 residues. Trimming stripped 1 base from V and 1 base from J, with 10 bases between. The sample in question was peripheral blood, obtained from a patient treated with radiotherapy plus ipilimumab. This clonotype was sampled from a human donor with non-small cell lung cancer whose response to radiotherapy plus ipilimumab could not be evaluated. This chain connects TRBV30 to TRBJ1-1; TRBD1 is a possible D gene (5 bases). In nucleotides, the CDR3 is TGTGCCTGGAGTGCCCAGGGATGGAACACTGAAGCTTTCTTT. It specifies CAWSAQGWNTEAFF.